This record looks at one T cell receptor (beta chain) sequence and its context. Terminally differentiated effector memory CD45RA+ cells were excluded from the naive CD8 cells, which were CD45RO-negative and positively selected for CCR7. This entry is derived from a study of shared clonotypes between healthy human individuals. Samples underwent the assay at deep level. Method: immunoSEQ multiplex PCR; TCRdb's copy keeps in-frame clones and lacks some. The table lists millions of clones, 93% of them singletons. Germline V CDR1 and CDR2: MDHEN, SYDVKM. J was trimmed by 4 bases and V by 6 bases; bases with no gene match: 10. CDR3 size: 16 residues.

The genes are TRBV28 and TRBJ2-1, with 9 bases lining up with TRBD1. This TCR derives from a man younger than 30 in good health. Some clones in this sample may be carry-over from other donors' samples. The sequenced sample consisted of naive CD8+ T cells from PBMCs. CDR3: CASSLESGTGYNEQFF. For the CDR3, the DNA is TGTGCCAGCAGCCTTGAATCCGGGACAGGGTACAATGAGCAGTTCTTC.